This passage covers 7 T cell receptor beta chains from one sample sequenced in a study of T cell repertoires in cytomegalovirus infection. These TCRs' antigens remain unknown. TCRdb recomputed calls from the reads with MiXCR, one row per CDR3 protein. In the table there are approximately 100,000 distinct CDR3 sequences, 25% to 30% of which are singletons. The sequenced sample was CD8+ T cells from cultured PBMCs, obtained from culture after CMV antigen stimulation. The source of these receptors is a human donor in good health (CMV status not recorded). Some clones in this sample may be carry-over from other donors' samples.

This clonotype was seen ten or more times. V and J are TRBV12-5 and TRBJ2-6; 12 nucleotides align to TRBD1. This CDR3 is 15 amino acids long. Germline V gene data show CDR1 as LGHNT and CDR2 as FRNRAP. The CDR3 DNA reads TGTTGCTCGGGACAGGGGGCTTCTGGGGCCAACGTCCTGACTTTC. It yields the protein CCSGQGASGANVLTF.

The rearrangement links TRBV7-9 to TRBJ1-2; 9 bases agree with TRBD1. Looked up from germline, CDR1 is SEHNR and CDR2 is FQNEAQ (reference sequence). Trimming cost V 5 bases and J 4 bases; bases outside gene matches: 8. The CDR3 has 15 residues. The CDR3 reads CASSHTGGEGYGYTF. Here the CDR3 DNA reads TGTGCCAGCAGCCATACAGGGGGCGAAGGCTATGGCTACACCTTC.

The V call is TRBV24-1, the J call TRBJ2-1; TRBD2 is a possible D gene (7 bases). The V gene's germline CDR1 is KGHDR and CDR2 SFDVKD. Trimming cost V 5 bases and J 5 bases, with 12 bases left between them. CDR3 length equals 14 residues. The CDR3 region is CATSGGGGHNEQFF. DNA of the CDR3: TGTGCCACCAGTGGGGGGGGGGGCCACAATGAGCAGTTCTTC.

This clonotype appeared a few times. The genes are TRBV27 and TRBJ1-2; D may be TRBD1 (5 bases). V lost 8 bases and J lost 3, with 22 bases in between. The length of the CDR3 is 16 residues. Germline loops: CDR1 MNHEY, CDR2 SMNVEV (reference sequence). This CDR3 reads CASGLPPGRTDYGYTF. CDR3 coding DNA: TGTGCCAGCGGACTTCCTCCGGGGCGAACCGACTATGGCTACACCTTC.

This chain connects TRBV15 to TRBJ1-1; D ambiguous. The germline V gene has CDR1 LNHNV and CDR2 YYDKDF (reference sequence). The CDR3 sequence is 14 residues long. Trimming took 0 bases from V and 4 from J, leaving 9 bases between them. In DNA form, the CDR3 reads TGTGCCACCAGCAGAGATCTCGGGCTCACTGAAGCTTTCTTT. It yields the protein CATSRDLGLTEAFF.

This clonotype came up a few times. The chain links TRBV28 to TRBJ1-5; D unclear. The ends were cut back, 5 bases at V and 0 bases at J, with 8 bases in the middle. CDR3 length: 14 amino acids. The germline gives CDR1 MDHEN, CDR2 SYDVKM. CDR3 sequence reads: CASSLIGSNQPQHF. The CDR3, as DNA: TGTGCCAGCAGTCTCATTGGTAGCAATCAGCCCCAGCATTTT.

The genes are TRBV29-1 and TRBJ2-4; D may match TRBD1 or TRBD2 (5 bases each). Between the trimmed V and J ends, which lost 7 bases and 3 bases, there was a span of 13 bases. The CDR3 length is 13 residues. Germline values: CDR1 SQVTM, CDR2 ANQGSEA. The CDR3, as DNA: TGCAGCGCAATGGGACGGGACAAAAACATTCAGTACTTC. Translating gives CSAMGRDKNIQYF.